This T cell receptor beta chain comes out of a study of cytomegalovirus exposure and HLA in healthy donors. Study in general: Among 150 million to 200 million T cells, an earlier analysis found 90 million to 130 million unique TCR beta sequences. Whole-study findings and limits: A later analysis linked a missense variant in DCLRE1C to the trimming of TCR beta V and J genes. Clonal expansion, a later analysis showed, was greater in HLA-associated TCR beta chains than in equally common others.

The CDR3 is made up of 15 amino acids. V was clipped by 4 bases and J by 1 base; unmatched bases: 4. The germline CDR1 and CDR2 sequences are SGHTA and FQGNSA. PCR used 60 Vbeta primers and 13 Jbeta primers. Clones were sequenced by immunoSEQ multiplex PCR, and TCRdb holds only the in-frame ones, with some missing. The sample contains about 140,000 clones, 60% to 80% of which appear only once. On this clone: Its target is unknown.

The chain uses TRBV7-2 and TRBJ1-3; 7 positions match TRBD1. Sequenced sample: PBMCs. The source of this sequence is a man aged 35 to 55 in good health and CMV-seronegative. The CDR3: CASSSQTGSGNTIYF. The CDR3 nucleotides read TGTGCCAGCAGCTCACAGACAGGGTCTGGAAACACCATATATTTT.